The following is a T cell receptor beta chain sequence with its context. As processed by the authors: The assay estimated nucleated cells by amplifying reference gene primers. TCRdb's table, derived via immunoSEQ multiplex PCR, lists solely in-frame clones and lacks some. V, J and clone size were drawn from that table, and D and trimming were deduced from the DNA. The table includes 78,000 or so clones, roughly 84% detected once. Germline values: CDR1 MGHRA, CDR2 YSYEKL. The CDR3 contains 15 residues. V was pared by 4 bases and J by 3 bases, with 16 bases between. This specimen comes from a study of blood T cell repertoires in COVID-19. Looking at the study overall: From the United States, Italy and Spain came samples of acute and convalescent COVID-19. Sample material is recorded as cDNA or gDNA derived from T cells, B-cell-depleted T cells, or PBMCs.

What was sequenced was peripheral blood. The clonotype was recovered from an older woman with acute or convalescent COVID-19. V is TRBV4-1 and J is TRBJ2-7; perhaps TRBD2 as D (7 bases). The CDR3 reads CASSPEGGGLYEQYF. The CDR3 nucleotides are TGCGCCAGCAGCCCGGAAGGGGGAGGGCTCTACGAGCAGTACTTC.